A single sample gave rise to the 29 T cell receptor beta chains below, sequenced in a study of CD8 T cells in Susac syndrome (dated by TCRdb to about 2019). Receptor amplification or capture employed the immunoSEQ multiplex PCR assay. RNA was extracted with the RNeasy kit and roughly 0.5 to 1 ug was reverse transcribed using random hexamers. Clones were called with MiXCR by TCRdb after fastp trimmed the public reads at Q25, and only in-frame beta chains were retained. A single entry per CDR3 protein holds the most common genes and DNA from its merged rows. This sample lists more than 150,000 distinct CDR3 sequences; approximately 96% were detected once. The top ten constitute roughly 0.15% of the sample. Material for sequencing was CD4+ T cells from PBMCs. All receptors come from a human donor in good health.

The J gene is TRBJ2-7, the V gene TRBV10-3, with no clear D. The CDR3 runs to 12 residues. V was clipped by 0 bases and J by 3 bases, with 3 bases between them. Per germline, CDR1 ENHRY and CDR2 SYGVKD. The CDR3 DNA is TGTGCCATCAGTGAGTCCGGCTACGAGCAGTACTTC. This codes for CAISESGYEQYF.

Notes on this clonotype: The junction does not match germline at one end; this may be a read error. The V and J genes are TRBV20-1 and TRBJ2-1; D unresolved. CDR1 is DFQATT and CDR2 is SNEGSKA in the germline V gene (reference sequence). The CDR3 is 10 amino acids. CDR3 DNA: TGCAGTGCTGGAGAGGTTGAGCAGTTCTTC. The encoded protein is CSAGEVEQFF.

In this sample, this clonotype turned up once. The V call is TRBV11-1, the J call TRBJ2-7, with 8 bases identical to TRBD1. The CDR3 is 14 residues long. The V gene end was trimmed by 5 bases and the J gene end by 0 bases; junction bases not matched to a gene: 3. Germline V CDR1 and CDR2: SGHAT, FQDESV (reference sequence). This CDR3 reads CASSDRGNSYEQYF. CDR3 sequence (DNA): TGTGCCAGCAGCGACAGGGGAAACTCCTACGAGCAGTACTTC.

In its sample, this clonotype was seen a few times. V gene TRBV15 combines with J gene TRBJ2-7; 8 bases align to TRBD1. V trimming: 1 base; J trimming: 4 bases; junction bases outside the gene matches: 9. Germline CDR1 reads LNHNV; CDR2 reads YYDKDF (reference sequence). This CDR3 contains 16 residues. CDR3 nucleotide sequence: TGTGCCACCAGCAGAGGGGCAGGGGGCTATCTTTACGAGCAGTACTTC. It specifies CATSRGAGGYLYEQYF.

The genes are TRBV5-4 and TRBJ1-2; possible D gene TRBD1, 5 bases. The CDR3 extends over 15 amino acids. V lost 2 bases, J lost 4 bases, and 15 bases lay in between. Germline CDR1 is SGHNT and CDR2 is YYREEE (reference sequence). The CDR3 spells CASSLSMVGGYGYTF. CDR3 in DNA: TGTGCCAGCAGCTTATCCATGGTGGGGGGCTATGGCTACACCTTC. The variable domain in full, with the rest retrieved from reference TRBV5-4 and TRBJ1-2, is ETGVTQSPTHLIKTRGQQVTLRCSSQSGHNTVSWYQQALGQGPQFIFQYYREEENGRGNFPPRFSGLQFPNYSSELNVNALELDDSALYLCASSLSMVGGYGYTFGSGTRLTVV.

The gene calls are TRBV28 and TRBJ2-1; TRBD2 might be the D (6 bases). The CDR3 length is 15 residues. V lost 7 bases and J 4 bases, leaving 17 bases between the germline ends. CDR1 and CDR2 from the germline V gene are MDHEN and SYDVKM. CDR3 nucleotide sequence: TGTGCCAGCACCCATTCCCTAGCGACTTACAATGAGCAGTTCTTC. It specifies CASTHSLATYNEQFF.

The chain links TRBV20-1 to TRBJ1-2, with D hard to call. In germline, CDR1 is DFQATT, CDR2 SNEGSKA (reference sequence). Trimming removed 5 bases from V and 2 bases from J, with 12 bases in between. The CDR3 has 13 amino acids. The CDR3 coding sequence is TGCAGTGCTGAGCGTCGAGCCAACTATGGCTACACCTTC. This translates into CSAERRANYGYTF.

This chain uses TRBV29-1 with TRBJ2-6; no firm D call. The V and J ends lost 7 bases and 4 bases respectively, with 5 bases between them. This CDR3 contains 11 residues. Germline V gives CDR1 SQVTM, CDR2 ANQGSEA. The CDR3 DNA is TGCAGCGCCGTCGGGGCCAACGTCCTGACTTTC. Translation gives CSAVGANVLTF.

The J gene is TRBJ1-6, the V gene TRBV9, with 9 bases matching TRBD1. The V gene end was trimmed by 4 bases and the J gene end by 6 bases; junction bases not matched to a gene: 11. Per the germline V gene, CDR1 is SGDLS and CDR2 is YYNGEE. The CDR3 extends over 17 amino acids. CDR3 DNA sequence: TGTGCCAGCAGCTTCCGGGGGACAGGGACGGGTAATTCACCCCTCCACTTT. Its protein product is CASSFRGTGTGNSPLHF.

The rearrangement joins TRBV20-1 to TRBJ2-3; D may be TRBD2 (5 bases). Trimming removed 5 bases at V and 4 bases at J, with 16 bases between. The length of the CDR3 is 14 residues. Germline V lookup: CDR1 DFQATT, CDR2 SNEGSKA (reference sequence). The CDR3 coding sequence is TGCAGTGCTCCCAAACCCCTAGCTGCAGATACGCAGTATTTT. It yields the protein CSAPKPLAADTQYF.

V gene TRBV14 combines with J gene TRBJ1-1; TRBD1 might be the D (5 bases). The CDR3 is made up of 16 amino acids. Trimming shortened V by 4 bases and J by 0 bases, and 15 bases separated the two germline ends. Germline CDR1 and CDR2: SGHDN and FVKESK. The CDR3, as DNA: TGTGCCAGCAGCCGATTTAGGAACAGGATGAACACTGAAGCTTTCTTT. Its translation is CASSRFRNRMNTEAFF.

This chain connects TRBV15 to TRBJ2-3; D may be TRBD1 (5 bases). In germline, CDR1 is LNHNV, CDR2 YYDKDF (reference sequence). Trimming left V 0 bases short and J 3 bases short, with 10 bases between. CDR3 size: 15 residues. The CDR3 sequence: CATSRDRVGTDTQYF. CDR3 nucleotide sequence: TGTGCCACCAGCAGAGACAGGGTCGGAACAGATACGCAGTATTTT. Filled out from reference TRBV15 and TRBJ2-3, the complete variable domain reads DAMVIQNPRYQVTQFGKPVTLSCSQTLNHNVMYWYQQKSSQAPKLLFHYYDKDFNNEADTPDNFQSRRPNTSFCFLDIRSPGLGDTAMYLCATSRDRVGTDTQYFGPGTRLTVL.

The chain has TRBV7-9 and TRBJ2-3; TRBD2 matches 8 bases. The ends lost 8 bases at V and 4 bases at J; junction bases unmatched: 11. The CDR3 runs to 15 residues. The germline gives CDR1 SEHNR, CDR2 FQNEAQ (reference sequence). For the CDR3, the DNA is TGTGCCAGCGCCCTAACGAGCGGGGGAGCAGATACGCAGTATTTT. This gives the protein CASALTSGGADTQYF.

This clonotype was detected once. The chain employs TRBV30 and TRBJ1-5; 7 bases line up with TRBD1. J was trimmed by 2 bases and V by 3 bases; bases with no gene match: 4. Per germline, CDR1 GTSNPN and CDR2 SVGIG (reference sequence). There are 14 residues in the CDR3. CDR3 protein: CAWSAGTGNQPQHF. CDR3 in DNA: TGTGCCTGGAGCGCCGGGACAGGCAATCAGCCCCAGCATTTT.

The chain uses TRBV3-1 and TRBJ2-5; a possible D gene is TRBD1 (5 bases). Germline lookup yields CDR1 LGHDT and CDR2 YNNKEL (reference sequence). The V gene lost 4 bases and the J gene lost 5 bases, with 17 bases spanning the gap. This CDR3 region has 15 residues. CDR3 loop: CASSPTPKGRETQYF. CDR3 sequence (DNA): TGTGCCAGCAGCCCGACCCCGAAGGGGCGGGAGACCCAGTACTTC.

The V gene is TRBV6-1, the J gene TRBJ2-2, with 10 nucleotides matching TRBD1. After removal of 5 bases from V and 4 bases from J, the junction contained 7 bases not matched to a gene. Germline assignment: CDR1 MNHNS and CDR2 SASEGT. This CDR3 region has 16 residues. The CDR3 bases are TGTGCCAGCAGTATTCGGGACAGGGGTCCCACCGGGGAGCTGTTTTTT. This encodes CASSIRDRGPTGELFF.

V and J are TRBV7-2 and TRBJ2-1; 7 nucleotides align to TRBD2. CDR3 length: 12 amino acids. The V gene's germline CDR1 is SGHTA and CDR2 FQGNSA. V dropped 6 bases and J dropped 5; count of bases not matched to a gene: 1. The CDR3 region is CASRLADNEQFF. Here the CDR3 DNA reads TGTGCCAGCAGGCTAGCGGACAATGAGCAGTTCTTC.

V gene TRBV5-1 combines with J gene TRBJ2-7; D gene ambiguous. CDR1 and CDR2 from the germline V gene are SGHRS and YFSETQ. V shed 3 bases and J shed 0 bases, with 16 bases lying between them. The CDR3 totals 16 residues. CDR3 protein: CASSSTGGGFSYEQYF. Written as DNA, the CDR3 is TGCGCCAGCAGCTCCACGGGCGGCGGCTTCTCCTACGAGCAGTACTTC. Variable domain in full (rest from reference TRBV5-1 and TRBJ2-7): KAGVTQTPRYLIKTRGQQVTLSCSPISGHRSVSWYQQTPGQGLQFLFEYFSETQRNKGNFPGRFSGRQFSNSRSEMNVSTLELGDSALYLCASSSTGGGFSYEQYFGPGTRLTVT.

The chain uses TRBV3-1 and TRBJ1-5; 9 nucleotides match TRBD1. Germline CDR1 and CDR2: LGHDT and YNNKEL (reference sequence). This CDR3 spans 15 amino acids. The trim removed 1 base at V and 4 bases at J, leaving 2 bases unmatched. CDR3 DNA: TGTGCCAGCAGCCAAGCCGGGACAGGGAATCAGCCCCAGCATTTT. It is translated as CASSQAGTGNQPQHF.

This clonotype was detected once. The chain couples TRBV5-1 to TRBJ2-5, with 7 bases matching TRBD1. J lost 4 bases, V lost 4 bases, and 10 bases had no gene match. Germline lookup yields CDR1 SGHRS and CDR2 YFSETQ. The CDR3 is made up of 15 amino acids. In DNA, the CDR3 is TGCGCCAGCAGCCCACGGACAGGCTTTACAGAGACCCAGTACTTC. Protein: CASSPRTGFTETQYF.

The chain recombines TRBV30 with TRBJ2-5; D is possibly TRBD1 or TRBD2 (5 bases each). The CDR3 is made up of 15 amino acids. Trimming removed 2 bases from V and 1 base from J, with 14 bases in between. Germline assignment: CDR1 GTSNPN and CDR2 SVGIG (reference sequence). CDR3 DNA: TGTGCCTGGAGTCCCGGGGCTGGGCTCCAAGAGACCCAGTACTTC. It is translated as CAWSPGAGLQETQYF.

This chain connects TRBV24-1 to TRBJ2-1; 11 nucleotides align to TRBD1. The CDR3 is 17 residues long. Losses at the gene ends were 3 bases for V and 6 bases for J; bases not matched to a gene: 9. CDR1 and CDR2 from the germline V gene are KGHDR and SFDVKD. CDR3 amino acids: CATSDPGTGGATNEQFF. The CDR3 coding sequence is TGTGCCACCAGTGATCCGGGGACAGGGGGGGCCACCAATGAGCAGTTCTTC.

The chain recombines TRBV9 with TRBJ2-3; 7 bases match TRBD2. CDR1 and CDR2 from the germline V gene are SGDLS and YYNGEE. The CDR3 extends over 15 amino acids. J gave up 0 bases and V 2 bases, and 3 bases lay outside the gene matches. CDR3 sequence: CASSVLADSTDTQYF. The CDR3, as DNA: TGTGCCAGCAGCGTTCTAGCGGATAGCACAGATACGCAGTATTTT.

The chain uses TRBV21-1 and TRBJ1-5. TRBV21-1 is listed as a pseudogene. This CDR3 is 13 amino acids long. As DNA, the CDR3 is TGTGCCAGCGAGAGGGCCCGCAATCAGCCCCAGCATTTT. It is translated as CASERARNQPQHF.

The J gene is TRBJ2-1, the V gene TRBV3-1; possible D gene TRBD2, 6 bases. The CDR3 is 14 residues long. Germline CDR1 LGHDT, CDR2 YNNKEL (reference sequence). Trimming took 1 base from V and 7 from J, leaving 11 bases between them. The CDR3, as DNA: TGTGCCAGCAGCCAAGTTAGCGGCAGAAATGAGCAGTTCTTC. It yields the protein CASSQVSGRNEQFF.

This chain links TRBV20-1 with TRBJ1-2; maybe TRBD1 (5 bases). The CDR3 totals 12 residues. Germline V gives CDR1 DFQATT, CDR2 SNEGSKA (reference sequence). V dropped 4 bases and J dropped 8 bases, with 14 bases sitting between them. DNA of the CDR3: TGCAGTGCTACTCGTGGGGGTAGGGGCTACACCTTC. Translation: CSATRGGRGYTF.

The rearrangement joins TRBV6-5 to TRBJ2-7; D gene ambiguous. The CDR3 is 12 residues long. Per germline, CDR1 MNHEY and CDR2 SVGAGI. Trimming removed 7 bases at V and 7 bases at J, with 14 bases between. This chain's CDR3 is CASTPRPGEQYF. The CDR3 coding sequence is TGTGCCAGCACCCCCCGCCCGGGTGAGCAGTACTTC.

This clonotype was counted once. The chain couples TRBV5-1 to TRBJ1-1; tentatively, D is TRBD1 (5 bases). Trimming cost V 4 bases and J 0 bases, with 13 bases left between them. Germline values: CDR1 SGHRS, CDR2 YFSETQ. The CDR3 loop spans 15 amino acids. CDR3 sequence (DNA): TGCGCCAGCAGCGTAAGACAGAACGTGAACACTGAAGCTTTCTTT. Its translation: CASSVRQNVNTEAFF.

Written as DNA, the CDR3 is TGTGCCAGCAGTGAGGGAAGGACAGAGCAGTACTTC. It codes for CASSEGRTEQYF. The gene calls are TRBV25-1 and TRBJ2-7, with D possibly being TRBD1 (5 bases). Germline assignment: CDR1 MGHDK and CDR2 SYGVNS. The CDR3 is 12 amino acids. Trimming stripped 3 bases from V and 7 bases from J, with 10 bases between.